The 9 T cell receptor beta chains presented below share a single source sample, sequenced in a study of blood T cell repertoires in COVID-19. Assay used: immunoSEQ multiplex PCR; TCRdb lists only in-frame clones, some missing. The repertoire holds 200,000 to 250,000 clones, with more than 85% as singletons. The source material was peripheral blood. The receptors derive from a woman aged 50 to 60 with COVID-19, enrolled during active disease.

The chain carries TRBV6-2 or TRBV6-3 and TRBJ2-7; D not resolved. The CDR3 runs 12 residues. V was cut by 4 bases and J by 7 bases, with 11 bases left in between. Germline CDR1 reads MNHEY; CDR2 reads SVGEGT. The DNA of the CDR3 is TGTGCCAGCAGTTTTTCTCTCGGGGAGCAGTACTTC. It yields the protein CASSFSLGEQYF.

The chain recombines TRBV5-1 with TRBJ2-3; D remains unclear. Germline V CDR1 and CDR2: SGHRS, YFSETQ. The CDR3 sequence is 15 residues long. Trimming pared 0 bases from V and 0 bases from J, leaving 8 bases between. DNA of the CDR3: TGCGCCAGCAGCTTGGACTCCCCCAGCACAGATACGCAGTATTTT. It is translated as CASSLDSPSTDTQYF.

The V call is TRBV12-5, the J call TRBJ2-3; 7 bases align to TRBD2. From germline, CDR1 is LGHNT and CDR2 FRNRAP. The CDR3 has 16 amino acids. The V and J ends lost 6 bases and 4 bases, in that order; junction bases with no gene match: 13. CDR3 DNA: TGTGCTAGTGGCTCGGGAGCAAGGGGAGGGGCAGATACGCAGTATTTT. This codes for CASGSGARGGADTQYF.

This clone came up once. The V call is TRBV5-5, the J call TRBJ1-3, with 9 bases identical to TRBD1. The CDR3 runs 16 residues. Losses at the gene ends were 0 bases for V and 4 bases for J; bases not matched to a gene: 5. From germline, CDR1 is SGHKS and CDR2 YYEKEE (reference sequence). DNA for the CDR3: TGTGCCAGCAGCTTGGATCCTACAGGGGGCGGAAACACCATATATTTT. Translated: CASSLDPTGGGNTIYF.

The rearrangement uses TRBV19 and TRBJ2-1; unclear D gene. The CDR3 spans 13 residues. From germline, CDR1 is LNHDA and CDR2 SQIVND (reference sequence). V was shortened by 6 bases and J by 0 bases, with 6 bases between the two germline ends. The CDR3 nucleotides are TGTGCCAGTAGCCCGAGCTCCTACAATGAGCAGTTCTTC. It translates to CASSPSSYNEQFF.

This clone has a single count. This rearrangement joins TRBV14 to TRBJ2-5, with 9 bases that match TRBD2. The CDR3 has 18 residues. Germline values: CDR1 SGHDN, CDR2 FVKESK. The V and J ends lost 4 bases and 5 bases, in that order; junction bases with no gene match: 17. DNA for the CDR3: TGTGCCAGCAGCCCCAGACTCTTACTAGCGGGCGAGGGGGAGACCCAGTACTTC. It specifies CASSPRLLLAGEGETQYF.

The rearrangement uses TRBV4-3 and TRBJ1-1; D is undetermined. V was cut by 1 base and J by 6 bases, with 6 bases left in between. CDR1 and CDR2 (germline): LGHNA, YSLEER. The CDR3 sequence is 12 residues long. CDR3 amino acids: CASSQGASEAFF. The CDR3 bases are TGCGCCAGCAGCCAAGGCGCCTCTGAAGCTTTCTTT.

The DNA for the CDR3 is TGTGCCAGCAGCGTACGGCCTCCGGGACAGGGTGGCACCGGGGAGCTGTTTTTT. This encodes CASSVRPPGQGGTGELFF. The chain recombines TRBV7-2 with TRBJ2-2; 9 nucleotides agree with TRBD1. Germline V lookup: CDR1 SGHTA, CDR2 FQGNSA. Germline trimming cut 5 bases from V and 4 bases from J; bases unmatched to any gene: 14. The CDR3 spans 18 residues.

J is TRBJ1-2 and V is TRBV19; a weak D match, TRBD1 (5 bases). The ends were cut back, 3 bases at V and 4 bases at J, with 18 bases in the middle. The CDR3 has 16 residues. Per the germline V gene, CDR1 is LNHDA and CDR2 is SQIVND (reference sequence). DNA for the CDR3: TGTGCCAGTAGTATCGGGGAGGGACCCTGGGCCTATGGCTACACCTTC. Its translation: CASSIGEGPWAYGYTF.